This TCR beta chain was captured in a study of early T cells in non-severe SARS-CoV-2 infection. Background on the study: Chains were unpaired, as sequencing was done on bulk RNA from unsorted whole blood.

Unique molecular identifiers tagged individual cDNA molecules. Using its own MiXCR run on the 5' RACE reads, TCRdb lists one record per CDR3 protein. Of about 130,000 distinct CDR3 sequences listed, about 15% are singletons. Turning to this clonotype: What it binds is unknown.

Overall study findings and caveats: VDJdb matching favored anti-spike CD8 responses, missing private and CD4 specificities.

This CDR3 contains 13 residues. V was shortened by 3 bases and J by 5 bases, with 11 bases between the two germline ends. Germline CDR1 and CDR2: LNHDA and SQIVND (reference sequence). The sequence was collected from an adult who was a healthcare worker with PCR-confirmed SARS-CoV-2 infection or an uninfected control (not recorded which). Sequencing was performed on whole blood. The rearrangement links TRBV19 to TRBJ2-7; possibly TRBD2 for D (5 bases). CDR3 sequence (DNA): TGTGCCAGTAGTATGGATTTGGAGGACGAGCAGTACTTC. As protein: CASSMDLEDEQYF.